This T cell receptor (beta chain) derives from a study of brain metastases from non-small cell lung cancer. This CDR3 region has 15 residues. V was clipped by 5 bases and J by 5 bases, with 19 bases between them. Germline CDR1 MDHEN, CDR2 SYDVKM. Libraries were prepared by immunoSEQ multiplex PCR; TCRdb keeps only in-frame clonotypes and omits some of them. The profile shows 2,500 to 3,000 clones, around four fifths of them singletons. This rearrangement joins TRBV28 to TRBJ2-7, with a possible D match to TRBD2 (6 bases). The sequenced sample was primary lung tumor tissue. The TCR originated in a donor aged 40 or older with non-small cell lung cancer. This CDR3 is CASSPQAGPLNEQYF. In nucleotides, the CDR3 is TGTGCCAGCAGTCCACAGGCGGGGCCGCTCAACGAGCAGTACTTC.